This T cell receptor (beta chain) derives from a study of cytomegalovirus exposure and HLA in healthy donors. Trimming took 5 bases from V and 0 from J, leaving 15 bases between them. The CDR3 runs 16 residues. The V gene's germline CDR1 is SGHTA and CDR2 FQGNSA. This PCR relied on a set of 60 Vbeta primers and 13 Jbeta primers. TCRdb keeps only in-frame clones here, not all; method: immunoSEQ multiplex PCR. The profile shows approximately 140,000 clones, about 80% of them singletons. Sequencing was done on a sample of PBMCs. The chain couples TRBV7-2 to TRBJ2-3; weak D call: TRBD2 (5 bases). This receptor was obtained from a woman aged 35 to 49 in good health and CMV-seronegative. For the CDR3, the DNA is TGTGCCAGCAGCAACGCGCGGCGGGCTAGCACAGATACGCAGTATTTT. This encodes CASSNARRASTDTQYF.